A selection of T cell receptor beta chains follows, all from one sample in a study of siplizumab effects on memory and regulatory T cells. Data came from immunoSEQ multiplex PCR; TCRdb stores just in-frame clones and leaves some out. The data hold fewer than 85,000 clones, with roughly 94% observed a single time. Material: CD8+ T cells sorted from blood. These TCRs come from a human donor in good health. Both conserved end residues are part of each CDR3. A D gene is named only where the DNA matches it firmly. Clone size appears in some rows only: once, few, many, or a class for an expanded clone.

clone size	CDR3 length	D gene	V gene	J gene	CDR3 protein	CDR3 DNA
.	12	.	TRBV7-9	TRBJ2-7	CASSLANYEQYF	TGTGCCAGCAGCTTAGCGAACTACGAGCAGTACTTC
.	17	TRBD1	TRBV29-1	TRBJ2-3	CSVEPGTGPHSTDTQYF	TGCAGCGTCGAGCCAGGGACAGGGCCCCATAGCACAGATACGCAGTATTTT
once	17	TRBD1	TRBV2	TRBJ1-3	CASSESYGQGARNTIYF	TGTGCCAGCAGTGAATCCTATGGACAGGGGGCGCGGAACACCATATATTTT
.	12	.	TRBV29-1	TRBJ2-7	CSPIPSAYEQYF	TGCAGCCCCATCCCAAGTGCCTACGAGCAGTACTTC
.	17	.	TRBV9	TRBJ1-3	CASSVGPGVSSGNTIYF	TGTGCCAGCAGCGTAGGGCCAGGGGTATCCTCTGGAAACACCATATATTTT
.	16	TRBD2	TRBV25-1	TRBJ2-3	CASSETTSGTADTQYF	TGTGCCAGCAGTGAAACCACTAGCGGGACGGCAGATACGCAGTATTTT
.	14	.	TRBV9	TRBJ2-7	CASSPGVGSYEQYF	TGTGCCAGCAGCCCCGGAGTTGGTTCCTACGAGCAGTACTTC
.	17	TRBD2	TRBV7-2	TRBJ2-4	CASSLALGIGGENIQYF	TGTGCCAGCAGCTTAGCGTTGGGGATCGGGGGGGAAAACATTCAGTACTTC
.	13	.	TRBV27	TRBJ2-5	CASSLYSQETQYF	TGTGCCAGCAGTTTATACTCCCAAGAGACCCAGTACTTC
once	13	.	TRBV7-9	TRBJ1-1	CASSLGQGYEAFF	TGTGCCAGCAGCTTAGGGCAGGGATATGAAGCTTTCTTT
.	16	.	TRBV21-1	TRBJ2-7	CASSTLPTDVGDEQYF	TGTGCCAGCAGCACATTACCCACTGATGTGGGGGACGAGCAGTACTTC
once	15	.	TRBV4-2	TRBJ1-2	CASSQERRINYGYTF	TGTGCCAGCAGCCAAGAGAGGCGGATTAACTATGGCTACACCTTC
.	17	TRBD1	TRBV5-6	TRBJ2-5	CASSSPRGGRYQETQYF	TGTGCCAGCAGCTCCCCACGAGGGGGCCGATATCAAGAGACCCAGTACTTC
once	11	.	TRBV5-1	TRBJ1-1	CASSLGVEAFF	TGCGCCAGCAGCTTGGGGGTTGAAGCTTTCTTT
.	13	.	TRBV7-7	TRBJ2-3	CASSPKYTDTQYF	TGTGCTAGCAGTCCTAAATACACAGATACGCAGTATTTT
.	14	.	TRBV19	TRBJ2-2	CASTERGHTGELFF	TGTGCCAGTACTGAGAGAGGCCACACCGGGGAGCTGTTTTTT
.	15	TRBD1	TRBV7-9	TRBJ2-7	CASSLGRDRVSEQYF	TGTGCCAGCAGCTTAGGAAGGGACAGGGTAAGCGAGCAGTACTTC
.	15	.	TRBV7-9	TRBJ2-3	CASSLRGSGTDTQYF	TGTGCCAGCAGCTTACGTGGGAGTGGGACAGATACGCAGTATTTT
.	15	.	TRBV15	TRBJ2-5	CATSRARGSGETQYF	TGTGCCACCAGCAGAGCAAGGGGGAGTGGAGAGACCCAGTACTTC
.	15	.	TRBV15	TRBJ2-7	CATSRGRGSSYEQYF	TGTGCCACCAGCAGAGGTCGGGGGAGTTCCTACGAGCAGTACTTC
.	17	TRBD1	TRBV28	TRBJ2-3	CASSLYRTGKWSDTQYF	TGTGCCAGCAGTTTATATCGGACAGGAAAGTGGTCAGATACGCAGTATTTT
.	13	.	TRBV7-9	TRBJ2-1	CASSLGLPREQFF	TGTGCCAGCAGCCTCGGACTGCCCAGGGAGCAGTTCTTC
.	16	TRBD1	TRBV2	TRBJ2-7	CASSEWGATGVHEQYF	TGTGCCAGCAGTGAATGGGGCGCGACAGGGGTCCACGAGCAGTACTTC
.	13	TRBD2	TRBV7-8	TRBJ2-7	CASSLAGGREQYF	TGTGCCAGCAGCTTAGCGGGAGGGCGGGAGCAGTACTTC
.	17	TRBD1	TRBV28	TRBJ2-5	CASSSPQTGDPRETQYF	TGTGCCAGCAGTTCCCCCCAAACAGGGGACCCTCGAGAGACCCAGTACTTC
.	14	TRBD1	TRBV7-9	TRBJ2-5	CASSLSTGGETQYF	TGTGCCAGCAGCTTAAGTACAGGGGGGGAGACCCAGTACTTC
.	13	TRBD1	TRBV27	TRBJ1-5	CASSDRGVQPQHF	TGTGCCAGCTCCGACAGGGGAGTTCAGCCCCAGCATTTT
.	14	.	TRBV5-6	TRBJ2-2	CASSWGTGEGELFF	TGTGCCAGCAGCTGGGGGACTGGAGAAGGGGAGCTGTTTTTT
.	16	TRBD2	TRBV18	TRBJ2-7	CASSPPLREGSYEQYF	TGTGCCAGCTCACCACCCTTGCGGGAGGGCTCCTACGAGCAGTACTTC
.	12	.	TRBV5-1	TRBJ1-1	CASTLSGSEAFF	TGCGCCAGCACCCTTTCGGGAAGCGAAGCTTTCTTT
.	15	TRBD2	TRBV6-5	TRBJ2-5	CASKKRLARQETQYF	TGTGCCAGCAAAAAAAGACTAGCCCGCCAAGAGACCCAGTACTTC
.	15	.	TRBV19	TRBJ2-2	CASSIVATNTGELFF	TGTGCCAGTAGTATAGTAGCTACGAACACCGGGGAGCTGTTTTTT
.	13	.	TRBV29-1	TRBJ2-1	CSVAGESYNEQFF	TGCAGCGTTGCCGGAGAATCCTACAATGAGCAGTTCTTC
.	13	.	TRBV6-1	TRBJ2-7	CASSEGATYEQYF	TGTGCCAGCAGTGAGGGAGCTACCTACGAGCAGTACTTC
.	15	TRBD1	TRBV29-1	TRBJ2-3	CSVEGGTEYTDTQYF	TGCAGCGTTGAAGGAGGGACAGAGTACACAGATACGCAGTATTTT
.	14	TRBD1	TRBV27	TRBJ1-2	CASSFDRGRLGYTF	TGTGCCAGCAGTTTCGACAGGGGGCGCCTTGGCTACACCTTC
.	13	.	TRBV30	TRBJ2-1	CAWSVLTRDEQFF	TGTGCCTGGAGTGTACTTACCCGGGATGAGCAGTTCTTC
.	13	.	TRBV19	TRBJ2-1	CASSGGTYNEQFF	TGTGCCAGTAGTGGGGGTACCTACAATGAGCAGTTCTTC
.	14	.	TRBV21-1	TRBJ2-2	CASGTTLNTGELFF	TGTGCCAGCGGGACCACCCTAAACACCGGGGAGCTGTTTTTT
.	14	TRBD2	TRBV7-9	TRBJ2-7	CASSATMGRVEQYF	TGTGCCAGCAGCGCAACCATGGGGAGGGTCGAGCAGTACTTC
.	11	.	TRBV7-6	TRBJ2-7	CASHRGYEQYF	TGTGCCAGCCATAGGGGGTACGAGCAGTACTTC
.	16	TRBD1	TRBV10-1	TRBJ2-5	CASSESRDRGRETQYF	TGCGCCAGCAGTGAGTCCCGGGACAGGGGGAGAGAGACCCAGTACTTC